Sequencing of this T cell receptor beta chain was carried out in a study of cytomegalovirus exposure and HLA in healthy donors. Notes on the study in general: The only immune exposure information that was available was CMV serostatus.

About this clone itself: The target antigen is unknown.

PCR employed 60 Vbeta and 13 Jbeta primers. TCRdb's table, derived via immunoSEQ multiplex PCR, lists solely in-frame clones and lacks some. The repertoire includes 100,000 or so clones, roughly 69% of them detected once, and about 2.8% sits in the top ten. The length of the CDR3 is 13 residues. V lost 6 bases, J lost 5 bases, and 12 bases lay in between. Germline V gene lookup returns CDR1 SNHLY and CDR2 FYNNEI. The source is a man aged 45 to 65 in good health and CMV-seropositive. The sample comprised PBMCs. The chain carries TRBV2 and TRBJ2-3; perhaps TRBD2 as D (5 bases). CDR3 in amino acids: CASRTEREDTQYF. For the CDR3, the DNA is TGTGCCAGCAGGACTGAGAGGGAAGATACGCAGTATTTT. The whole variable domain, filled in from reference TRBV2 and TRBJ2-3, reads EPEVTQTPSHQVTQMGQEVILRCVPISNHLYFYWYRQILGQKVEFLVSFYNNEISEKSEIFDDQFSVERPDGSNFTLKIRSTKLEDSAMYFCASRTEREDTQYFGPGTRLTVL.